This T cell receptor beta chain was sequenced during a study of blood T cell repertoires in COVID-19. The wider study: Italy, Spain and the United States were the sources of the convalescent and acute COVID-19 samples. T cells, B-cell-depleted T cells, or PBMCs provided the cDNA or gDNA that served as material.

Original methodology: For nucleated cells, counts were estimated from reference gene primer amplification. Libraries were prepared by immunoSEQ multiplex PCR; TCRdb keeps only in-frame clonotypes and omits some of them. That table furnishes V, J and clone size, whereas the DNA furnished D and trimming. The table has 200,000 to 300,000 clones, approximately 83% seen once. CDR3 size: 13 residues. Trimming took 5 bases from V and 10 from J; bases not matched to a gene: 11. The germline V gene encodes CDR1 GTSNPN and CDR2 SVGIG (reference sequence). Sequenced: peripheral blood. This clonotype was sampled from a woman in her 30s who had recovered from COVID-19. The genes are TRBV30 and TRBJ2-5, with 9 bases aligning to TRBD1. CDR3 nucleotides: TGTGCCTGGGCTACGGGACAGGGTTTCGTCCAGTACTTC. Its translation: CAWATGQGFVQYF.